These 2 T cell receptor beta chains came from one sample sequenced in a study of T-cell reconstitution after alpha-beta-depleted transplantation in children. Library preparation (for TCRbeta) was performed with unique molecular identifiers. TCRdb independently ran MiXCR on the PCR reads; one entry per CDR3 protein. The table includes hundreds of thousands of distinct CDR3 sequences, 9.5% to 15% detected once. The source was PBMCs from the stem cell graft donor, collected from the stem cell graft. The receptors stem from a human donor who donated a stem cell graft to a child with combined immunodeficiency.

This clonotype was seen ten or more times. The CDR3: CASSRTGGDSNYGYTF. The CDR3 region has the DNA TGTGCCAGCAGCCGGACAGGGGGGGACTCTAACTATGGCTACACCTTC. The chain employs TRBV21-1 and TRBJ1-2; TRBD1, the table's D call, was not compared with the DNA. TRBV21-1 is shown as a pseudogene. This CDR3 has 16 residues.

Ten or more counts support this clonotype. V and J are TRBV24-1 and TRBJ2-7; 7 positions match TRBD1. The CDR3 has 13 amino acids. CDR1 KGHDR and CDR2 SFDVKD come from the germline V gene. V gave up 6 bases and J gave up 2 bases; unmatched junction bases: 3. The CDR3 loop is CATSQGQAYEQYF. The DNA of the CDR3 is TGTGCCACCAGTCAAGGACAGGCCTACGAGCAGTACTTC.